The rows below give T cell receptor beta chains drawn from one sample of a study of memory CD4+ T cells and cytomegalovirus serostatus. Measured with immunoSEQ multiplex PCR; TCRdb has only the in-frame clones, and not every one. The sample records tens of thousands of clones, under 80% being singletons. Material for sequencing was memory CD4+ T cells from blood. The receptors originated from an adult in good health and CMV-seronegative. Some clones in this sample may be carry-over from other donors' samples. The CDR3 runs from the conserved cysteine through the conserved F or W. The order of the fields is J gene, V gene, D gene, clone size, CDR3 DNA, CDR3 protein. A D gene is named only where the DNA matches it firmly. Size is stated for part of the rows, as once, few or many counts, or as a class when the clone is expanded.

TRBJ2-7 TRBV5-1 TRBD2 - TGCGCCAGCAGCTTGGCCGGGCGGGGGAGCTCCTACGAGCAGTACTTC CASSLAGRGSSYEQYF
TRBJ1-2 TRBV2 TRBD1 - TGTGCCAGCAGTAAGAAAAACAGGGGACCTGGCTATGGCTACACCTTC CASSKKNRGPGYGYTF
TRBJ1-1 TRBV7-9 - - TGTGCCAGCAGCCTAGACGGTGTATTGAACACTGAAGCTTTCTTT CASSLDGVLNTEAFF
TRBJ1-1 TRBV14 TRBD1 few TGTGCCAGCAGCCGTCGACAGGGAAAAAACACTGAAGCTTTCTTT CASSRRQGKNTEAFF
TRBJ1-1 TRBV2 - - TGTGCCAGCAGTGACTACACAGCGGGTGAAGCTTTCTTT CASSDYTAGEAFF
TRBJ2-3 TRBV11-1 - - TGTGCCAGCAGCTTAGTCGGGGGTTCCCCCACAGATACGCAGTATTTT CASSLVGGSPTDTQYF
TRBJ1-2 TRBV5-1 - few TGCGCCAGCAGCTTGGAAGGGGTTAATATGAGGGGCTACACCTTC CASSLEGVNMRGYTF
TRBJ1-2 TRBV11-1 - - TGTGCCAGCAGCTTGGATCAGGATGTTAGCTATGGCTACACCTTC CASSLDQDVSYGYTF
TRBJ1-6 TRBV6-1 - - TGTGCCAGCGGAGGGGTGGACTCCTATAATTCACCCCTCCACTTT CASGGVDSYNSPLHF
TRBJ1-2 TRBV2 - - TGTGCCAGCAGGATTGGGGGCTATGGCTACACCTTC CASRIGGYGYTF
TRBJ1-4 TRBV27 TRBD1 - TGTGCCAGCAGTCTTCATCGGGACAGGGGCGTCGAAAAACTGTTTTTT CASSLHRDRGVEKLFF
TRBJ2-5 TRBV7-9 - - TGTGCCAGCACCGACAGGGAGACCCAGTACTTC CASTDRETQYF
TRBJ2-7 TRBV30 - - TGTGCCTGGAGTGTGAGGCACTACGAGCAGTACTTC CAWSVRHYEQYF
TRBJ1-1 TRBV30 TRBD1 - TGTGCCTTTAGGTCCGGGACAGGGGGATGGGACACTGAAGCTTTCTTT CAFRSGTGGWDTEAFF
TRBJ2-3 TRBV4-2 - once TGTGCCAGCAGCCAAGATGGAAGTGAGACAGATACGCAGTATTTT CASSQDGSETDTQYF
TRBJ1-1 TRBV19 - once TGTGCCAGTAGTATTGGCAGAAACACTGAAGCTTTCTTT CASSIGRNTEAFF
TRBJ2-6 TRBV19 - - TGTGCCAGTAGACCGGACAGCGCCCTAAACGTCCTGACTTTC CASRPDSALNVLTF
TRBJ1-1 TRBV21-1 - few TGTGCCAGCAGCCCAGAGGGACAGGGGGCGAACACTGAAGCTTTCTTT CASSPEGQGANTEAFF
TRBJ1-3 TRBV19 - - TGTGCCAGTAGTAACGAATTGGGGAACACCATATATTTT CASSNELGNTIYF
TRBJ1-5 TRBV7-8 - - TGTGCCAGCAGCTTAGCGGCGGCAGGGTGGCATCAGCCCCAGCATTTT CASSLAAAGWHQPQHF
TRBJ1-6 TRBV18 TRBD1 few TGTGCCAGCTCACCAAGGGGACAGCATGGTAATACGCTCCACTTT CASSPRGQHGNTLHF
TRBJ1-1 TRBV19 - - TGTGCCAGTAGTATAGACACAGAGAATGAAGCTTTCTTT CASSIDTENEAFF
TRBJ1-3 TRBV19 - - TGTGCCAGTAGTACCCGACAGGCGAGCTCTGGAAACACCATATATTTT CASSTRQASSGNTIYF
TRBJ2-7 TRBV5-6 TRBD2 once TGTGCCAGCAGTAGCACTAGCGGGGCCTTTGCCTACGAGCAGTACTTC CASSSTSGAFAYEQYF
TRBJ1-5 TRBV27 - few TGTGCCAGTCAAACAGGGAGAAATCAGCCCCAGCATTTT CASQTGRNQPQHF
TRBJ1-6 TRBV11-3 - - TGTGCCAGCAGCTTCAACATGGGAATTGGAATGCTACCCCTCCACTTT CASSFNMGIGMLPLHF
TRBJ2-7 TRBV4-2 TRBD2 - TGTGCCAGCAGCCCCGGGGGGGGAGACTACGAGCAGTACTTC CASSPGGGDYEQYF
TRBJ1-2 TRBV19 - once TGTGCCAGTAATAAGGGGCGGTTCGGTAATGGCTACACCTTC CASNKGRFGNGYTF
TRBJ1-6 TRBV5-6 - few TGTGCCAGCAGCTCGCGCGGATATAATTCACCCCTCCACTTT CASSSRGYNSPLHF
TRBJ2-6 TRBV6-1 - - TGTGCCAGCCTTTTGGGGTCTGGGGCCAACGTCCTGACTTTC CASLLGSGANVLTF
TRBJ1-3 TRBV7-9 - - TGTGCCAGCAGCCCTAGCGTTGGATATGGCTCTGGAAACACCATATATTTT CASSPSVGYGSGNTIYF
TRBJ2-7 TRBV19 - few TGTGCCAGTAGCACCAACGAAAAATTGGGCGAGCAGTACTTC CASSTNEKLGEQYF
TRBJ2-5 TRBV7-3 TRBD1 once TGTGCCAGCAGCCCGACAGGGGCAGAGACCCAGTACTTC CASSPTGAETQYF
TRBJ2-7 TRBV14 - few TGTGCCAGCAGCCCGGGTGCTAGCAGGTACGAGCAGTACTTC CASSPGASRYEQYF
TRBJ1-1 TRBV25-1 TRBD1 - TGTGCCAGCAGTGAGACAGGGAGGAACACTGAAGCTTTCTTT CASSETGRNTEAFF
TRBJ1-1 TRBV18 TRBD1 few TGTGCCAGCTCCCGGACAGGGTTCGCTGAAGCTTTCTTT CASSRTGFAEAFF
TRBJ1-3 TRBV10-2 - - TGCGCCAGCAAAGCTTCCACTGGAAACACCATATATTTT CASKASTGNTIYF
TRBJ1-4 TRBV6-1 - - TGTGCCAGCAAACGCAGGATTGCAACTAATGAAAAACTGTTTTTT CASKRRIATNEKLFF
TRBJ1-1 TRBV6-5 - few TGTGCCAGCAGTTACTCGGCAGGGTGGGGAAACACTGAAGCTTTCTTT CASSYSAGWGNTEAFF
TRBJ1-3 TRBV7-9 - - TGTGCCAGCAGCTTAAGACAGGACGGCTCTGGAAACACCATATATTTT CASSLRQDGSGNTIYF
TRBJ1-1 TRBV15 - - TGTGCCACCACCCCACGGGGGGACACTGAAGCTTTCTTT CATTPRGDTEAFF
TRBJ1-1 TRBV6-5 - - TGTGCCAGCACTTCAGGGATTGAAGCTTTCTTT CASTSGIEAFF
TRBJ1-3 TRBV6-1 TRBD1 - TGTGCCAGCAGTGAAACCACAGGGGGCTCTGGAAACACCATATATTTT CASSETTGGSGNTIYF
TRBJ2-7 TRBV6-1 - - TGTGCCAGCAGTGAAGCGCACGGGGATTACGAGCAGTACTTC CASSEAHGDYEQYF
TRBJ1-6 TRBV6-1 - - TGTGCCAGCAGTGAAATTTTAGGGCAACGTAATTCACCCCTCCACTTT CASSEILGQRNSPLHF
TRBJ2-7 TRBV5-1 TRBD2 once TGCGCCAGCAGCTCCGGGCTAGCGGAATCCTACGAGCAGTACTTC CASSSGLAESYEQYF
TRBJ1-2 TRBV2 TRBD1 - TGTGCCAGCGACCAGGGGGCGCGCAGCTATGGCTACACCTTC CASDQGARSYGYTF
TRBJ1-2 TRBV5-6 TRBD1 - TGTGCCAGCAGCTTGGATTACAGGGGAGGCGGCTACACCTTC CASSLDYRGGGYTF
TRBJ1-2 TRBV18 TRBD1 - TGTGCCAGCTCCCAAGGACAGGGCCTCTATGGCTACACCTTC CASSQGQGLYGYTF
TRBJ2-5 TRBV27 - - TGTGCCAGCAGTAGCCGACTTGGGGGCGGGTTGACCCAGTACTTC CASSSRLGGGLTQYF
TRBJ2-5 TRBV30 - - TGTGCCTGGAGTCGAACAGTTCAAGAGACCCAGTACTTC CAWSRTVQETQYF
TRBJ2-1 TRBV5-8 - - TGTGCCAGCAGCTTGGGGACCGGCTCCTACAATGAGCAGTTCTTC CASSLGTGSYNEQFF
TRBJ1-2 TRBV7-2 TRBD1 - TGTGCCAGCAGCTCATTAGGGGGCGGGGTCTATGGCTACACCTTC CASSSLGGGVYGYTF
TRBJ2-2 TRBV2 - few TGTGCCAGCAGAGCGACAAGTTCCGGGGAGCTGTTTTTT CASRATSSGELFF
TRBJ2-7 TRBV15 TRBD1 - TGTGCCACCAGCAGGGACAGGGGTATCTACGAGCAGTACTTC CATSRDRGIYEQYF
TRBJ2-3 TRBV9 - - TGTGCCAGCAGCGCCGTGGGCCTCAGCACAGATACGCAGTATTTT CASSAVGLSTDTQYF
TRBJ2-1 TRBV11-2 - - TGTGCCAGCAGCTGGCGAGATGGTGGGACCCTCTCCTACAATGAGCAGTTCTTC CASSWRDGGTLSYNEQFF
TRBJ1-5 TRBV2 - - TGTGCCAGCAGTGAATCAAACTGGGCCCCCCAGCACTTT CASSESNWAPQHF